One sample yielded the 27 T cell receptor beta chains listed below, sequenced in a study of blood T cells in healthy people across ages. Sample-barcoded 5' priming and a J-beta primer mix drove a second PCR of roughly 6 to 12 cycles. MiXCR, run by TCRdb on the 5' RACE reads, gives a single entry per CDR3 protein. Among some 900,000 distinct CDR3 sequences listed, around 49% were seen once. Sequenced material: blood. These receptors were collected from a man aged 30 to 39 in good health.

On this clonotype: The germline gene is not matched at one end of the junction; a read error may be the cause. The chain carries TRBV7-9 and TRBJ1-6, with 7 bases that match TRBD1. The length of the CDR3 is 15 residues. Germline CDR1 SEHNR, CDR2 FQNEAQ (reference sequence). The CDR3 spells CAGSLEGAHNSPLHF. For the CDR3, the DNA is TGTGCCGGCAGCTTAGAGGGGGCCCATAATTCACCCCTCCACTTT. The full variable domain, with the rest looked up from reference TRBV7-9 and TRBJ1-6, is DTGVSQNPRHKITKRGQNVTFRCDPISEHNRLYWYRQTLGQGPEFLTYFQNEAQLEKSRLLSDRFSAERPKGSFSTLEIQRTEQGDSAMYLCAGSLEGAHNSPLHFGNGTRLTVT.

On this clonotype itself: With a much larger clone just one base away, this may be a read error. The chain carries TRBV28 and TRBJ2-3, with D possibly being TRBD1 or TRBD2 (5 bases each). This CDR3 region has 13 residues. Trimming took 5 bases from V and 6 from J, leaving 12 bases between them. Germline lookup yields CDR1 MDHEN and CDR2 SYDVKM. CDR3 nucleotide sequence: TGTGCCAGCAGTGGGACGAGGGCGGATACGCAGTATTTT. Translated: CASSGTRADTQYF. The complete variable domain, with remaining parts taken from reference TRBV28 and TRBJ2-3, reads DVKVTQSSRYLVKRTGEKVFLECVQDMDHENMFWYRQDPGLGLRLIYFSYDVKMKEKGDIPEGYSVSREKKERFSLILESASTNQTSMYLCASSGTRADTQYFGPGTRLTVL.

This clonotype has only a few counts. The chain joins TRBV29-1 to TRBJ2-3, with 12 bases matching TRBD2. CDR1 and CDR2 from the germline V gene are SQVTM and ANQGSEA. This CDR3 spans 18 amino acids. V was clipped by 6 bases and J by 4 bases; unmatched bases: 17. Here the CDR3 DNA reads TGCAGCGTATTAGGGACTAGCGGGCCGAAGGATTACTCAGATACGCAGTATTTT. Translating it yields CSVLGTSGPKDYSDTQYF.

This clonotype came up a few times. The chain carries TRBV5-1 and TRBJ2-7; the D gene is possibly TRBD1 (5 bases). The CDR3 sequence is 15 residues long. Trimming left V 4 bases short and J 0 bases short, with 14 bases between. Germline values: CDR1 SGHRS, CDR2 YFSETQ. CDR3 residues: CASSGAVISSYEQYF. CDR3 bases: TGCGCCAGCAGCGGGGCAGTTATTAGCTCCTACGAGCAGTACTTC.

This chain connects TRBV5-1 to TRBJ1-4; D perhaps matches TRBD1 (5 bases). This CDR3 spans 16 amino acids. Germline-derived CDR1 and CDR2 are SGHRS and YFSETQ. The V and J ends lost 0 bases and 3 bases respectively, with 12 bases between them. The CDR3: CASSLGDQESNEKLFF. CDR3 nucleotides: TGCGCCAGCAGCTTGGGGGACCAGGAGTCTAATGAAAAACTGTTTTTT.

This clonotype has a handful of counts. This chain connects TRBV3-1 to TRBJ2-7, with 8 positions matching TRBD1. Germline CDR1 LGHDT, CDR2 YNNKEL (reference sequence). This CDR3 is 15 amino acids long. J gave up 6 bases and V 4 bases, and 11 bases lay outside the gene matches. CDR3 coding DNA: TGTGCCAGCAGCCCGGCTCAGGGGGCGTTTGCCGAGCAGTACTTC. It yields the protein CASSPAQGAFAEQYF.

A few counts support this clonotype. J is TRBJ1-1 and V is TRBV29-1; 7 bases fit TRBD1. Germline V gene lookup returns CDR1 SQVTM and CDR2 ANQGSEA. Trimming took 7 bases from V and 6 from J; bases not matched to a gene: 5. The CDR3 consists of 11 residues. Here the CDR3 DNA reads TGCAGCGCCCAGGGGGGCGCTGAAGCTTTCTTT. Encoded protein: CSAQGGAEAFF.

In its sample, this clonotype was seen a few times. V gene TRBV20-1 combines with J gene TRBJ2-7, with TRBD1 matching 8 bases. V gave up 0 bases and J gave up 4 bases; unmatched junction bases: 11. CDR3 length equals 16 residues. Germline V gives CDR1 DFQATT, CDR2 SNEGSKA (reference sequence). CDR3 DNA sequence: TGCAGTGCTAGAGATTCGGTGACAGGGGTCCTTTACGAGCAGTACTTC. It yields the protein CSARDSVTGVLYEQYF.

This chain links TRBV7-2 with TRBJ2-7; D is possibly TRBD1 (6 bases). The length of the CDR3 is 16 residues. Germline assignment: CDR1 SGHTA and CDR2 FQGNSA. Trimming cost V 3 bases and J 0 bases, with 15 bases left between them. CDR3 nucleotide sequence: TGTGCCAGCAGCTTCAAAACAGGGCCCCACTCCTACGAGCAGTACTTC. This codes for CASSFKTGPHSYEQYF.

The sample holds a few counts of this clonotype. The V and J genes are TRBV5-5 and TRBJ2-5; 8 nucleotides match TRBD1. V dropped 4 bases and J dropped 3; count of bases not matched to a gene: 5. CDR1 and CDR2 (germline): SGHKS, YYEKEE (reference sequence). This CDR3 spans 14 amino acids. CDR3 region: CASSIRGQEETQYF. For the CDR3, the DNA is TGTGCCAGCAGCATCAGGGGGCAGGAAGAGACCCAGTACTTC.

The rearrangement links TRBV20-1 to TRBJ1-2; 7 bases are a match to TRBD1. V lost 1 base to trimming and J lost 4 bases; unmatched junction nucleotides: 6. This CDR3 comprises 14 residues. Germline V gene lookup returns CDR1 DFQATT and CDR2 SNEGSKA (reference sequence). The CDR3 DNA follows: TGCAGTGCTAGAGGGGCAGGGGGTGTCTATGGCTACACCTTC. This codes for CSARGAGGVYGYTF.

The genes are TRBV12-3 or TRBV12-4 and TRBJ2-7, with D possibly TRBD2 on 5 matching bases. The CDR3 is 13 amino acids. V dropped 6 bases and J dropped 1 base, with 10 bases sitting between them. The CDR3 coding sequence is TGTGCCAGCAGATACGGACTGTCCTACGAGCAGTACTTC. Amino acid sequence: CASRYGLSYEQYF.

The chain combines TRBV7-2 with TRBJ1-1, with D unclear. V shed 5 bases and J shed 2 bases, with 6 bases lying between them. CDR1 is SGHTA and CDR2 is FQGNSA in the germline V gene. The CDR3 runs to 12 residues. CDR3 coding DNA: TGTGCCAGCAGCCGGGCCAACACTGAAGCTTTCTTT. It is translated as CASSRANTEAFF.

The V call is TRBV29-1, the J call TRBJ2-4; 7 bases match TRBD2. The CDR3 has 14 residues. Germline V gene data show CDR1 as SQVTM and CDR2 as ANQGSEA. The junction had 16 bases not matched to a gene; V was cut back by 4 bases and J by 13 bases. CDR3 nucleotides: TGCAGCGTTGGTGGCGGGAGTCGATACAATGAGCAGTACTTC. The encoded protein is CSVGGGSRYNEQYF. The entire variable domain, with the rest obtained from reference TRBV29-1 and TRBJ2-4, is as follows: SAVISQKPSRDICQRGTSLTIQCQVDSQVTMMFWYRQQPGQSLTLIATANQGSEATYESGFVIDKFPISRPNLTFSTLTVSNMSPEDSSIYLCSVGGGSRYNEQYFGAGTRLSVL.

About this clonotype itself: Given a much more abundant clone one base away, this may be a read error. The chain combines TRBV4-3 with TRBJ2-1; 10 nucleotides align to TRBD2. This CDR3 has 15 amino acids. CDR1 and CDR2 from the germline V gene are LGHNA and YSLEER. CDR3 bases: TGCGTCAGCAGCCAAATCCTAGCGGGGGTAAATGAGCAGTTCTTC. The encoded protein is CVSSQILAGVNEQFF.

As to this clonotype: One junction end does not reproduce the germline sequence, and a read error may be involved. J is TRBJ2-1 and V is TRBV18; D is undetermined. CDR1 is KGHSH, CDR2 LQKENI, per germline. The CDR3 is made up of 12 amino acids. The DNA of the CDR3 is TGTGCCGGCTCACCAACAGACCCAGAGCAGTTCTTC. Residues: CAGSPTDPEQFF.

This clonotype has just a few counts. The chain links TRBV9 to TRBJ1-2; tentatively, D is TRBD1 (6 bases). V was pared by 0 bases and J by 2 bases, with 11 bases between. The length of the CDR3 is 15 residues. Germline V gene sequence: CDR1 SGDLS, CDR2 YYNGEE. The DNA of the CDR3 is TGTGCCAGCAGCGTAGACGGGGGGACAAACTATGGCTACACCTTC. Protein sequence: CASSVDGGTNYGYTF.

The CDR3 spells CSAAHSSYEQYF. CDR3 DNA: TGCAGTGCTGCGCACTCCTCCTACGAGCAGTACTTC. The chain couples TRBV20-1 to TRBJ2-7, with D unclear. The ends were cut back, 5 bases at V and 0 bases at J, with 8 bases in the middle. The CDR3 length is 12 residues. Germline CDR1 is DFQATT and CDR2 is SNEGSKA (reference sequence).

This clonotype came up a few times. The chain combines TRBV27 with TRBJ1-4; no reliable D call. The germline V and J ends were trimmed by 3 bases and 5 bases, with 10 bases remaining between them. The length of the CDR3 is 14 residues. Germline CDR1 and CDR2: MNHEY and SMNVEV (reference sequence). The CDR3 coding sequence is TGTGCCAGCAGTTTCTCTGGACCGAATGAAAAACTGTTTTTT. Amino acids: CASSFSGPNEKLFF.

V and J are TRBV20-1 and TRBJ1-5, with no clear D. The V gene lost 6 bases and the J gene lost 0 bases, with 18 bases spanning the gap. Germline V lookup: CDR1 DFQATT, CDR2 SNEGSKA (reference sequence). The CDR3 is 16 residues long. CDR3 sequence (DNA): TGCAGTGCCATTTCCTCCGGGAGATATAGCAATCAGCCCCAGCATTTT. Encoded protein: CSAISSGRYSNQPQHF.

The gene calls are TRBV7-2 and TRBJ2-1; perhaps TRBD1 as D (6 bases). The CDR3 has 13 residues. V shed 2 bases and J shed 8 bases, with 10 bases lying between them. The germline V gene has CDR1 SGHTA and CDR2 FQGNSA. CDR3 DNA sequence: TGTGCCAGCAGCTTACTACAGGGTCATGAGCAGTTCTTC. Its protein product is CASSLLQGHEQFF.

V is TRBV29-1 and J is TRBJ2-3, with D possibly being TRBD1 or TRBD2 (5 bases each). The V gene's germline CDR1 is SQVTM and CDR2 ANQGSEA. V lost 7 bases to trimming and J lost 4 bases, with 12 bases between them. The CDR3 is 12 residues long. The CDR3 DNA sequence: TGCAGCGGAAGATTGGGGGCAGATACGCAGTATTTT. As protein: CSGRLGADTQYF.

This clonotype was observed a handful of times. The J gene is TRBJ2-7, the V gene TRBV4-1; 13 bases are a match to TRBD2. The CDR3 extends over 18 amino acids. The germline gives CDR1 MGHRA, CDR2 YSYEKL. V lost 0 bases and J lost 0; bases outside the gene matches: 5. Here the CDR3 DNA reads TGCGCCAGCAGCCAAGATGGAACTAGCGGGGGGGGCTCCTACGAGCAGTACTTC. It yields the protein CASSQDGTSGGGSYEQYF.

This clonotype occurred a few times. V usage is TRBV4-3 and J usage is TRBJ2-3; TRBD2 matches 7 bases. The CDR3 loop spans 16 amino acids. V shed 0 bases, J shed 0 bases, and the junction held 3 bases outside the gene matches. In germline, CDR1 is LGHNA, CDR2 YSLEER. CDR3 bases: TGCGCCAGCAGCCAAGATCCGGGGGGAAGCACAGATACGCAGTATTTT. Its protein product is CASSQDPGGSTDTQYF.

The chain links TRBV4-1 to TRBJ2-5, with 8 positions matching TRBD2. There are 17 residues in the CDR3. V was pared by 4 bases and J by 2 bases, with 12 bases of the junction left unmatched. Germline V gene data show CDR1 as MGHRA and CDR2 as YSYEKL. CDR3 DNA: TGCGCCAGCAGCCCGTACGGGCTAGCGGGCGATCAAGAGACCCAGTACTTC. As protein: CASSPYGLAGDQETQYF.

This clonotype was found many times. The chain joins TRBV7-2 to TRBJ2-5, with D possibly called TRBD1 or TRBD2 (5 bases each). The CDR3 is made up of 16 amino acids. V was clipped by 2 bases and J by 1 base, with 14 bases between them. The V gene's germline CDR1 is SGHTA and CDR2 FQGNSA. The CDR3 here is CASSLYPRGVQETQYF. The DNA of the CDR3 is TGTGCCAGCAGCTTATATCCTAGGGGAGTCCAAGAGACCCAGTACTTC.

The rearrangement uses TRBV4-2 and TRBJ2-5; TRBD2 agrees at 11 bases. Trimming removed 4 bases from V and 3 bases from J; junction bases left unmatched: 7. The CDR3 is 16 amino acids. Germline CDR1 and CDR2: LGHNA and YNFKEQ. CDR3 residues: CASSPKPGLAEETQYF. DNA of the CDR3: TGTGCCAGCAGCCCTAAACCGGGACTAGCGGAAGAGACCCAGTACTTC.